Listed below are T cell receptor beta chains from one sample, sequenced in a study of spatial heterogeneity in lung cancer. Each CDR3 protein is one row after TCRdb ran MiXCR on the 5' RACE reads. Of around 30,000 distinct CDR3 sequences in the sample, 5% to 6.5% were seen once. Material: PBMCs, obtained at follow-up. These receptors originate from a male donor with early-stage non-small cell lung cancer. Each CDR3 is given with its conserved first and last residue. A D gene is named only where the DNA matches it firmly. Clone size is stated in some rows and not others, as once, few, many or a class when expanded.

many	TRBJ1-4	.	TRBV7-2	TGTGCCAGCAAAATAGGGTTAGCTAATGAAAAACTGTTTTTT	CASKIGLANEKLFF
many	TRBJ2-5	.	TRBV7-2	TGTGCCAGCAGCGACCGGTTGACCCAGTACTTC	CASSDRLTQYF
many	TRBJ2-2	.	TRBV4-1	TGCGCCAGCAGCCAAGGGCGGGTGGTAAACACCGGGGAGCTGTTTTTT	CASSQGRVVNTGELFF
many	TRBJ2-5	TRBD2	TRBV29-1	TGCAGCGTCCTCCCGGGACTAGCGGCAGAGACCCAGTACTTC	CSVLPGLAAETQYF
.	TRBJ2-7	.	TRBV19	TGTGCCACCCTTGGGAGCTCCTACGAGCAGTACTTC	CATLGSSYEQYF
many	TRBJ2-3	.	TRBV10-3	TGTGCCATGGGGGAATTCACAGATACGCAGTATTTT	CAMGEFTDTQYF
few	TRBJ2-3	.	TRBV6-5	TGTGCCAGCAGTTACAGGGGAGAAACGCAGTATTTT	CASSYRGETQYF
many	TRBJ1-5	.	TRBV6-5	TGTGCCAGCAAGATGACATCGAATCAGCCCCAGCATTTT	CASKMTSNQPQHF
many	TRBJ2-1	TRBD1	TRBV15	TGTGCCACCAGCAGGACACCGACAGGGGGTCAGGGTGAGCAGTTCTTC	CATSRTPTGGQGEQFF
many	TRBJ2-5	.	TRBV20-1	TGCAGTGCTAGAGATGGTTATGTCGTCCAAGAGACCCAGTACTTC	CSARDGYVVQETQYF
.	TRBJ1-5	TRBD1	TRBV12-3/TRBV12-4	TGTGCCAGCAGTCCGGGACAGGGGTTTAATCAGCCCCAGCATTTT	CASSPGQGFNQPQHF
.	TRBJ1-4	TRBD1	TRBV6-1	TGTGCCAGCAGAGGGACAGCTGCAACTAATGAAAAACTGTTTTTT	CASRGTAATNEKLFF
many	TRBJ2-1	.	TRBV5-1	TGCGCCAGCAGCTTGGCAGGGGACACCTACAATGAGCAGTTCTTC	CASSLAGDTYNEQFF
many	TRBJ2-2	.	TRBV11-3	TGTGCCAGCAGCACAGGAGGGACGTTAACCGGGGAGCTGTTTTTT	CASSTGGTLTGELFF
many	TRBJ2-2	TRBD1	TRBV2	TGTGCCAGCAGCAATGGACAGGGGAACACCGGGGAGCTGTTTTTT	CASSNGQGNTGELFF
.	TRBJ2-5	.	TRBV6-5	TGTGCCAGCAGTTACAGAACGGCGGGGTGGGGCGGGACAAAGACCCAGTACTTC	CASSYRTAGWGGTKTQYF
medium-sized	TRBJ1-1	.	TRBV20-1	TGCAGTGCTAGTCGGGGGGCCCTTGCTGAAGCTTTCTTT	CSASRGALAEAFF
many	TRBJ2-7	.	TRBV7-2	TGTGCCAGCAGACAAATGGGGGAACCCTACGAGCAGTACTTC	CASRQMGEPYEQYF
.	TRBJ1-1	TRBD1	TRBV7-2	TGTGCCAGCAGCCAGCAGGGGGGGGCTGAAGCTTTCTTT	CASSQQGGAEAFF
few	TRBJ2-3	.	TRBV2	TGTGCCAGCAGTGAAGAGGCCGGTCGCACAGATACGCAGTATTTT	CASSEEAGRTDTQYF
few	TRBJ2-3	TRBD2	TRBV7-2	TGTGCCAGCAGCGCCCCTGCGGGGGGCGGAGGAGATACGCAGTATTTT	CASSAPAGGGGDTQYF
few	TRBJ2-3	TRBD1	TRBV5-4	TGTGCCAGCAGCTTGCCCCCGGGACAGGGGACCACAGATACGCAGTATTTT	CASSLPPGQGTTDTQYF
few	TRBJ2-7	TRBD2	TRBV9	TGTGCCAGCAGCGTAGATCCTGAGCGGGGGGCCCACGAGCAGTACTTC	CASSVDPERGAHEQYF
many	TRBJ2-1	.	TRBV20-1	TGCAGTGCTTTATCGGGGGAGCTACCCTACAATGAGCAGTTCTTC	CSALSGELPYNEQFF
.	TRBJ2-5	.	TRBV6-2/TRBV6-3	TGTGCCAGCGGTGAGGGGGGCAAGACCCAGTACTTC	CASGEGGKTQYF
many	TRBJ1-4	TRBD1	TRBV7-2	TGTGCCAGCAGCGAGACAGGGTCTCTTGGTGAAAAACTGTTTTTT	CASSETGSLGEKLFF
few	TRBJ1-1	.	TRBV5-1	TGCGCCAGCAGCTTGGTTTCCGGGGTCGACACTGAAGCTTTCTTT	CASSLVSGVDTEAFF